The TCR beta chain described here comes from a study of T-cell reconstitution after alpha-beta-depleted transplantation in children. This clonotype has at least ten counts. Its antigen is currently unknown. This CDR3 spans 13 amino acids. CDR1 and CDR2 (germline): LGHNA, YSLEER. Trimming removed 6 bases at V and 1 base at J, with 9 bases between. Unique molecular identifiers were incorporated during preparation of the TCRbeta library. TCRdb processed the PCR reads anew with MiXCR; each CDR3 protein has one entry. The table has fewer than 700,000 distinct CDR3 sequences, approximately 22% seen once. Whole-study findings and limits: T-cell numbers and diversity, one year after transplant, stemmed largely from T cells that were newly produced. Some patients showed high day-60 TCRbeta diversity, which derived from surviving recipient T cells and thymic progenitors. By about two months after transplant, alpha-beta T cells reportedly arose from several hundred graft clones that had expanded.

The source is a boy less than two years old who had a stem cell transplant for acute myeloid leukemia, so the T cells may come from the graft donor. The V gene is TRBV4-3, the J gene TRBJ1-1, with D possibly matching TRBD1 (6 bases). Sequenced material: PBMCs, mostly from graft donor cells, taken 360 days after TCRalphabeta/CD19-depleted stem cell transplant. CDR3 in amino acids: CASSTRGNTEAFF. DNA for the CDR3: TGCGCCAGCAGTACCAGGGGGAACACTGAAGCTTTCTTT.